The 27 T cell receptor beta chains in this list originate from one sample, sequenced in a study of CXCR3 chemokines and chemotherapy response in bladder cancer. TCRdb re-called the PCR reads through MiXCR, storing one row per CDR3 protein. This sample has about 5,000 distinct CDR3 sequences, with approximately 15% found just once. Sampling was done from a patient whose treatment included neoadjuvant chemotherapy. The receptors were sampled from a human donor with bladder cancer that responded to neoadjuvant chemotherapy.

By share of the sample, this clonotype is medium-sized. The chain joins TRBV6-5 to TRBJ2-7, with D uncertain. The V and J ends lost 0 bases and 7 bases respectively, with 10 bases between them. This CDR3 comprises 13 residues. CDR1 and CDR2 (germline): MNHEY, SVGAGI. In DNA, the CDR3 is TGTGCCAGCAGTTACTCGAAAGCTCGAGAGCAGTACTTC. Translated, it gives CASSYSKAREQYF.

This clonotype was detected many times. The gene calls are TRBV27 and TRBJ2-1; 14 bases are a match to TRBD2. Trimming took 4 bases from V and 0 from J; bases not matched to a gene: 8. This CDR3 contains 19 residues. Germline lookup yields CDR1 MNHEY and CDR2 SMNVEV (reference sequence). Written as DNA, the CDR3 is TGTGCCAGCAGTTCCCCCGGGACTAGCGGGAGTAGCTCCTACAATGAGCAGTTCTTC. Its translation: CASSSPGTSGSSSYNEQFF.

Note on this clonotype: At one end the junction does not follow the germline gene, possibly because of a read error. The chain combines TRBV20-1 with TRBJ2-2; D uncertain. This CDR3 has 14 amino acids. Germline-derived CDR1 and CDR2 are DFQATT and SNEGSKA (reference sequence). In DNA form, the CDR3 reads TGCAGTGCTAGTTCGGGTCCAGACACCAGGGAGCTGTTTTTT. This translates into CSASSGPDTRELFF.

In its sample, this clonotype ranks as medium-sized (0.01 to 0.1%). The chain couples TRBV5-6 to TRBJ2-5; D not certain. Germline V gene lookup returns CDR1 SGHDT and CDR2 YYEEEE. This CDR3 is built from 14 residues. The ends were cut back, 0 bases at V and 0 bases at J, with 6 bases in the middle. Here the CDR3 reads CASSLGGHQETQYF. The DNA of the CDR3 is TGTGCCAGCAGCTTGGGAGGACACCAAGAGACCCAGTACTTC.

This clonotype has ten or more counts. CDR3 in DNA: TGCGCCACCCTAGGACAGGATCTGTCCGTGGGTGGCTACACCTTC. Protein product: CATLGQDLSVGGYTF. The chain has TRBV10-2 and TRBJ1-2; 7 bases are shared with TRBD1. The length of the CDR3 is 15 residues. The germline CDR1 and CDR2 sequences are WSHSY and SAAADI. Germline trimming cut 10 bases from V and 7 bases from J; bases unmatched to any gene: 18.

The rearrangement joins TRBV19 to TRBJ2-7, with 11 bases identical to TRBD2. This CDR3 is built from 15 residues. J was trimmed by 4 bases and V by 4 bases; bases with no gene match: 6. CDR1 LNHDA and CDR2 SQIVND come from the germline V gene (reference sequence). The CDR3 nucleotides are TGTGCCAGTAGTACCCGGACTAGCGGGCCTTACGAGCAGTACTTC. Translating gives CASSTRTSGPYEQYF. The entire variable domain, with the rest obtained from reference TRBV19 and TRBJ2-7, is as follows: DGGITQSPKYLFRKEGQNVTLSCEQNLNHDAMYWYRQDPGQGLRLIYYSQIVNDFQKGDIAEGYSVSREKKESFPLTVTSAQKNPTAFYLCASSTRTSGPYEQYFGPGTRLTVT.

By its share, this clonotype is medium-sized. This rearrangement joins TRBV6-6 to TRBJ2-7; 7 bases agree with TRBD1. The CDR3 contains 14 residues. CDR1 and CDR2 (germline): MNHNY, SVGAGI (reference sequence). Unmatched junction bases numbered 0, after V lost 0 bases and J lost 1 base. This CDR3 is CASSYSQGSYEQYF. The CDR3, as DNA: TGTGCCAGCAGTTACTCACAGGGGTCCTACGAGCAGTACTTC.

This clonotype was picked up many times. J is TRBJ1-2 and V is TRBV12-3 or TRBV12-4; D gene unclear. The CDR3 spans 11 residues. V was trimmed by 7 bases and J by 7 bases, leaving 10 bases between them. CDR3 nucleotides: TGTGCCAGCACTCGAGGGATTGGCTACACCTTC. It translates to CASTRGIGYTF.

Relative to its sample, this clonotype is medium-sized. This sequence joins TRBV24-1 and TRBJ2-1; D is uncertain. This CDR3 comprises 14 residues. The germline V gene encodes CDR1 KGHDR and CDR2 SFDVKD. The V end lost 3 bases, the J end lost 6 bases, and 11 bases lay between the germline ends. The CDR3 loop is CATSDPPDGNEQFF. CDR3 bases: TGTGCCACCAGTGATCCTCCAGACGGCAATGAGCAGTTCTTC.

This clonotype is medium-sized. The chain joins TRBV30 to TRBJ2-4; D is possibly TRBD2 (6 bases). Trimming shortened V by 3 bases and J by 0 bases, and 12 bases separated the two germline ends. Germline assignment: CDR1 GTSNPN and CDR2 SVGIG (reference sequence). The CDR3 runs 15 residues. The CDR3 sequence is CAWSLPGVAKNIQYF. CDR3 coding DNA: TGTGCCTGGAGCCTTCCGGGGGTAGCCAAAAACATTCAGTACTTC.

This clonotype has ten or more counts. The CDR3 sequence is CASSPRTSGSNYEQYF. For the CDR3, the DNA is TGTGCCAGCTCACCAAGAACTAGCGGGAGCAACTACGAGCAGTACTTC. The gene calls are TRBV18 and TRBJ2-7; 11 nucleotides match TRBD2. The CDR3 runs to 16 residues. Trimming took 2 bases from V and 3 from J; bases not matched to a gene: 6. Germline V CDR1 and CDR2: KGHSH, LQKENI.

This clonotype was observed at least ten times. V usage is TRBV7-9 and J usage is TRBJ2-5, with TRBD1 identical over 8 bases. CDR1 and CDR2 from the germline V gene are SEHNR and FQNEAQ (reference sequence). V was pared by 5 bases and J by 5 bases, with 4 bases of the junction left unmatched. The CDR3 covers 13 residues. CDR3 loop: CASSQGQGETQYF. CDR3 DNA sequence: TGTGCCAGCAGCCAAGGACAGGGTGAGACCCAGTACTTC.

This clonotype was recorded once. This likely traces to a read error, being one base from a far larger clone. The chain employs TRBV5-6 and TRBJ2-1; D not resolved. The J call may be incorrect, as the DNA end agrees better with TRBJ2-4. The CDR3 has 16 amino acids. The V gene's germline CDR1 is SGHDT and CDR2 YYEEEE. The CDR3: CTSSLVPTKSQNIQYF. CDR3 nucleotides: TGTACCAGCAGCTTGGTTCCAACTAAATCTCAGAACATTCAGTACTTC.

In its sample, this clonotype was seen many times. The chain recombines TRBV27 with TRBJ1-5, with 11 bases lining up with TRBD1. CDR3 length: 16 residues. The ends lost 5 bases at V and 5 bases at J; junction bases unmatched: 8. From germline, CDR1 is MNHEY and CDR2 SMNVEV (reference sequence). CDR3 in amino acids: CASSPAGQGAHQPQHF. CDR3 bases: TGTGCCAGCAGTCCGGCCGGACAGGGGGCGCATCAGCCCCAGCATTTT.

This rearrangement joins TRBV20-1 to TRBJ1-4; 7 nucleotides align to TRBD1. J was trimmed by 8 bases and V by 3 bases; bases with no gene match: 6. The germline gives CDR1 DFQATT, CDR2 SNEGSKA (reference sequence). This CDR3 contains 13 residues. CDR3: CSASLGQTEKLFF. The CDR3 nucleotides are TGCAGTGCTAGCCTGGGACAGACCGAAAAACTGTTTTTT.

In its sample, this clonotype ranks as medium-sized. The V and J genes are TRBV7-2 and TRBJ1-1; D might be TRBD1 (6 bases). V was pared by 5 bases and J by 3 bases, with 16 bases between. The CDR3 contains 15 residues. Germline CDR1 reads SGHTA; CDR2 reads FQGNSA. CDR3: CASSPGVGAYTEAFF. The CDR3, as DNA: TGTGCCAGCAGCCCCGGGGTGGGGGCTTACACTGAAGCTTTCTTT.

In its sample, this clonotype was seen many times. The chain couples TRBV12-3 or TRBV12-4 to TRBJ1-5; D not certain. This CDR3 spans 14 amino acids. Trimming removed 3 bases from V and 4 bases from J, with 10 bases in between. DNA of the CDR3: TGTGCCAGCAGTTTGCAGGATCTGAATCAGCCCCAGCATTTT. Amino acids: CASSLQDLNQPQHF.

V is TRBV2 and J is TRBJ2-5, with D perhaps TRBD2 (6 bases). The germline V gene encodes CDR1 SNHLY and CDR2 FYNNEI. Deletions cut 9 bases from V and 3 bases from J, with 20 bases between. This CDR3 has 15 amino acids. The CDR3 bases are TGTGCCAGTAGCCCCAGGAGGGTCGGGGAAGAGACCCAGTACTTC. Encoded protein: CASSPRRVGEETQYF.

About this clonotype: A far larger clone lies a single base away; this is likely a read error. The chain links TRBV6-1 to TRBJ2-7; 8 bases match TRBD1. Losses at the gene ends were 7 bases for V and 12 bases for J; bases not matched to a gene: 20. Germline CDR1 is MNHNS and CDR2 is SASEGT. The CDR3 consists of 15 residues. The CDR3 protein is CASTGGTGPWNILYF. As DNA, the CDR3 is TGTGCCAGCACCGGAGGGACAGGACCTTGGAACATTCTGTACTTC.

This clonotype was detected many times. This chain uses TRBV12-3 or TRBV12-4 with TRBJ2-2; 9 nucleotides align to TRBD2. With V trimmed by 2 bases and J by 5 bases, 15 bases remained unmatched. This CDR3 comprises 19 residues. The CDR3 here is CASSLRGGMGGRVTGELFF. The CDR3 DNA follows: TGTGCCAGCAGTTTAAGAGGGGGGATGGGCGGGAGGGTGACCGGGGAGCTGTTTTTT.

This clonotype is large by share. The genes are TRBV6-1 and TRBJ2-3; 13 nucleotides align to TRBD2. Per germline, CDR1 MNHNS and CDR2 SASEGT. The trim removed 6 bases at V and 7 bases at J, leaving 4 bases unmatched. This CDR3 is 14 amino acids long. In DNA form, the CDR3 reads TGTGCCAGCAGACTAGCGGGAGGGAATTATACGCAGTATTTT. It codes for CASRLAGGNYTQYF.

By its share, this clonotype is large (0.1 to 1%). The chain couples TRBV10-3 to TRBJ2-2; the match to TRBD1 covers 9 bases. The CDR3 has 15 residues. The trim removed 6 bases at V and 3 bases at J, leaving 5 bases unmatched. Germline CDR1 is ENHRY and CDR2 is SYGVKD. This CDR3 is CAIRKRQGDTGELFF. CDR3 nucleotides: TGTGCCATCAGGAAGAGACAGGGGGACACCGGGGAGCTGTTTTTT.

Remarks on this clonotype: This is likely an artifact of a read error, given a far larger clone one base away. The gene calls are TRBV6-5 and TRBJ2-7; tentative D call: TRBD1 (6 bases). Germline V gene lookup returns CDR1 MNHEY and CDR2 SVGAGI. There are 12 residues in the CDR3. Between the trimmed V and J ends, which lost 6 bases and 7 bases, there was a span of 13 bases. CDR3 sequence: CASRTGYDEQYF. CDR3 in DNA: TGTGCCAGCAGAACAGGGTACGATGAGCAGTACTTC.

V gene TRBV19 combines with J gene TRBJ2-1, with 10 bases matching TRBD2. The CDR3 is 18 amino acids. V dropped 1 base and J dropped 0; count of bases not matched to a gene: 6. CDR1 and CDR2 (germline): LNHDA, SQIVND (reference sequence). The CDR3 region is CASSIGGLAPSSYNEQFF. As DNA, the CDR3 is TGTGCCAGTAGTATAGGGGGACTAGCGCCTAGCTCCTACAATGAGCAGTTCTTC.

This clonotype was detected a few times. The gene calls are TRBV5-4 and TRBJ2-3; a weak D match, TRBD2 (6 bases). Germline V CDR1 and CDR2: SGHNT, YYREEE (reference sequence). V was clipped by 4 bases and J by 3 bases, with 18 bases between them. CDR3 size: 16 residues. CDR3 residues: CASSAGRQGGTDTQYF. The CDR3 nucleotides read TGTGCCAGCAGCGCGGGACGTCAAGGAGGGACAGATACGCAGTATTTT. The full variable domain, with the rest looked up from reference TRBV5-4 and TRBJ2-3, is ETGVTQSPTHLIKTRGQQVTLRCSSQSGHNTVSWYQQALGQGPQFIFQYYREEENGRGNFPPRFSGLQFPNYSSELNVNALELDDSALYLCASSAGRQGGTDTQYFGPGTRLTVL.

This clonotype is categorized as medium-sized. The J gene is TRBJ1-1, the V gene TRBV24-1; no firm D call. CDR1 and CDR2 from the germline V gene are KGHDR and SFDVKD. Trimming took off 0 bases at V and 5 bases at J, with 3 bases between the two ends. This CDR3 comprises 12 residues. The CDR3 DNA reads TGTGCCACCAGTGATTTGGGAACTGAAGCTTTCTTT. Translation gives CATSDLGTEAFF.

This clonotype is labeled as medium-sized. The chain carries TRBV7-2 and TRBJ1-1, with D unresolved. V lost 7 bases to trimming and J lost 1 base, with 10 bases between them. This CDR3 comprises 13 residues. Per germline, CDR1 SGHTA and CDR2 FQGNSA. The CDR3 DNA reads TGTGCCAGCATGCTGAGGAGGAACACTGAAGCTTTCTTT. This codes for CASMLRRNTEAFF.